The sequence of this T cell receptor (beta chain) was determined in a study of regulatory T cells in long-lasting Graves disease. Study context: Graves' patients, diagnosed recently, had received antithyroid drugs under 3 months.

HTBI primers from iRepertoire and Arm-PCR of CDR3 regions yielded the TCR beta libraries. Each CDR3 protein is one row after TCRdb ran MiXCR on the multiplex PCR reads. This table holds 600,000 to 650,000 distinct CDR3 sequences, 15% to 20% found once. V was clipped by 4 bases and J by 11 bases, with 9 bases between them. Germline loops: CDR1 SGHVS, CDR2 FNYEAQ. CDR3 length: 11 amino acids. Concerning this clonotype: Its matching antigen is unknown.

Stated time point: newly diagnosed GD, antithyroid drugs for less than 3 months. The TCR library used RNA extracted from PBMCs. Whole-study results and caveats: Relative to new patients (roughly 950), persistent patients exhibited greater sharing of public clonotypes (over 2,500). Persistent cases of Graves' showed reduced TCR diversity relative to newly diagnosed patients.

The sample was also linked to a second study, of T cells in Graves' hyperthyroidism and ophthalmopathy. That work states: Researchers ran a first-round RT-PCR on the TCR CDR3 using the HTBI primer set.

The TCR comes from a woman in her 30s with Graves disease. The input for sequencing was peripheral blood mononuclear cells (PBMCs), taken at new diagnosis, from a patient treated with antithyroid drugs. V usage is TRBV7-6 and J usage is TRBJ1-3; D unresolved. CDR3 in amino acids: CASSSNRPIYF. CDR3 bases: TGTGCCAGCAGCTCGAACAGACCCATATATTTT.